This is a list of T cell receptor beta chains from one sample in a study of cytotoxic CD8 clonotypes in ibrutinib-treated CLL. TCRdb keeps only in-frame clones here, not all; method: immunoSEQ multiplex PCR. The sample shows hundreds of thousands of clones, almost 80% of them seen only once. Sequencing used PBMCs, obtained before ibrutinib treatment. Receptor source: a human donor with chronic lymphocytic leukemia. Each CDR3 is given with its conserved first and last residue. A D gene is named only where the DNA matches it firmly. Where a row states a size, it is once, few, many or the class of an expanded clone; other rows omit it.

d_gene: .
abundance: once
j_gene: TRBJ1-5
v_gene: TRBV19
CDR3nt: TGTGCCAGTAGTATCCTCGGGGCAGGCAGAAATCAGCCCCAGCATTTT
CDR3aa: CASSILGAGRNQPQHF

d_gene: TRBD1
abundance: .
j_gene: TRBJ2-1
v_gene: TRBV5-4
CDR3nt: TGTGCCAGCAGCTCGGGGACAGTTTTCTACAATGAGCAGTTCTTC
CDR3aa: CASSSGTVFYNEQFF

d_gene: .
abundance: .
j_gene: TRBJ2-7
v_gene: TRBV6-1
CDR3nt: TGTGCCAGCAGTCCGACAGGCTACGAGCAGTACTTC
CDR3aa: CASSPTGYEQYF

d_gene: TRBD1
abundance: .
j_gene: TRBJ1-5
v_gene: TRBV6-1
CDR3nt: TGTGCCAGCAGTGAACGGACAGGGTGGAATCAGCCCCAGCATTTT
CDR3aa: CASSERTGWNQPQHF

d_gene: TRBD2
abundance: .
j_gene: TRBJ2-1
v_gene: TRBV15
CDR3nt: TGTGCCACCAGCAGGGGACTAGACCCTTACAATGAGCAGTTCTTC
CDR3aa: CATSRGLDPYNEQFF

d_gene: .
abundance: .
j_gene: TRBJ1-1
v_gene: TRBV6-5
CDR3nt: TGTGCCACCAGCACCCTGGGAGCCACTGAAGCTTTCTTT
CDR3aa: CATSTLGATEAFF

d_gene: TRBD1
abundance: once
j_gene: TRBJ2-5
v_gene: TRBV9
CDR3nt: TGTGCCAGCAGCGTAGGAGCCGGAGGACAGGGGGGAGAGACCCAGTACTTC
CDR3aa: CASSVGAGGQGGETQYF

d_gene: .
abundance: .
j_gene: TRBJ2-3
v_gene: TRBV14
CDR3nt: TGTGCCAGCAGCCAAGAAGGGGGGAGCACAGATACGCAGTATTTT
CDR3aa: CASSQEGGSTDTQYF

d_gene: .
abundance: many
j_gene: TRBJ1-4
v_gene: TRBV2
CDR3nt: TGTGCCAGCCCAGCTGAGCAACTCACAGGTTTGGTAAATGAAAAACTGTTTTTT
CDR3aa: CASPAEQLTGLVNEKLFF

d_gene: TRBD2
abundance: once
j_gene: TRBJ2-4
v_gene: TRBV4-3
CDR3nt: TGCGCCAGCAGCCAACGGACTAGCGGGAGGGAGAACATTCAGTACTTC
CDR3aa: CASSQRTSGRENIQYF

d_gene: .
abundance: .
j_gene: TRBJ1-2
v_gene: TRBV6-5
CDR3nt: TGTGCCAGCAGTTACATCGCGGCGCAACCCTATGGCTACACCTTC
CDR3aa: CASSYIAAQPYGYTF

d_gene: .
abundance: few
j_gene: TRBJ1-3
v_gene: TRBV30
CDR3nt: TGTGCCTGGAGCGTTATAAACATGGTGGGAAACACCATATATTTT
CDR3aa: CAWSVINMVGNTIYF

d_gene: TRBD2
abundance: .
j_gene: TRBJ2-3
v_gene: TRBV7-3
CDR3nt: TGTGCCAGCAGCCCAGGACTAGACACAGATACGCAGTATTTT
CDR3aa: CASSPGLDTDTQYF

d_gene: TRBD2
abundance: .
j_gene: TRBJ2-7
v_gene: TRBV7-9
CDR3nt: TGTGCCAGCAGTCCGACTAGCGGTCCGTCCGAGCAGTACTTC
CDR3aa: CASSPTSGPSEQYF

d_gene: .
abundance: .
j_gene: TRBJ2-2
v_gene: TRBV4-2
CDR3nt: TGTGCCAGCAGCCGTAAGGGGGAGCTGTTTTTT
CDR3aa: CASSRKGELFF

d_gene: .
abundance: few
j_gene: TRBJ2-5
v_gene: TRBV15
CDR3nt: TGTGCCACCAGCAGGACTGACCAAGAGACCCAGTACTTC
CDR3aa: CATSRTDQETQYF

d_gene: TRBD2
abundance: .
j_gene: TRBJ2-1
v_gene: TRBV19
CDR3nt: TGTGCCAGTAGTATCGGGTCTAGCGGATTCTACAATGAGCAGTTCTTC
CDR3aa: CASSIGSSGFYNEQFF

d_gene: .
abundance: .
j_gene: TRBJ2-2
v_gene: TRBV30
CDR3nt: TGTGCCTGGAGTGTACATGGCGGTGCGGTAGCCGGGGAGCTGTTTTTT
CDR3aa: CAWSVHGGAVAGELFF

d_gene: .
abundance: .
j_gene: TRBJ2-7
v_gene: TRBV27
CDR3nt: TGTGCCAGCAGTCCCGATTTTGAGGTTCCCTACGAGCAGTACTTC
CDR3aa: CASSPDFEVPYEQYF

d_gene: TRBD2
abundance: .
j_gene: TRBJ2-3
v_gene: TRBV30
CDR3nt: TGTGCCTGGACTAGCGGATCAGATACGCAGTATTTT
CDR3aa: CAWTSGSDTQYF

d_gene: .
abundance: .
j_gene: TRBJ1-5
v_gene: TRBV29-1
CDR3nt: TGCAGCGTTGGGTCTGGGCGCGATAGCAATCAGCCCCAGCATTTT
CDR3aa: CSVGSGRDSNQPQHF

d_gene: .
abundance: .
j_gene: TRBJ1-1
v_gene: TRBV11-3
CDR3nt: TGTGCCAGCAGCTTAGGACAGAAGAACACTGAAGCTTTCTTT
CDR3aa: CASSLGQKNTEAFF

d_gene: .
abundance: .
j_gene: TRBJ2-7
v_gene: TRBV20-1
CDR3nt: TGCAGTGAAAGGGTCCACGAGCAGTACTTC
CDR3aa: CSERVHEQYF

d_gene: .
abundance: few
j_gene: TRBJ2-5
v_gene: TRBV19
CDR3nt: TGTGCCAGTAGTATGGGGTGGGGCGCCGAGACCCAGTACTTC
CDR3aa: CASSMGWGAETQYF

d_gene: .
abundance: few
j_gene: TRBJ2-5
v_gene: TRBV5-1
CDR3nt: TGCGCCAGCAGCTGGGACCTGCCACAAGAGACCCAGTACTTC
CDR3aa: CASSWDLPQETQYF

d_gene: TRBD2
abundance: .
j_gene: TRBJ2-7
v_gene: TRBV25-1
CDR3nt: TGTGCCAGCAGAATAGCGGGAGGGCGGAACGAGCAGTACTTC
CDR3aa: CASRIAGGRNEQYF

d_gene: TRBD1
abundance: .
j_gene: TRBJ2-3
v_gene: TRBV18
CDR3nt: TGTGCCAGCTCACCCCGCCGACAGGGCTCCCTATCAGATACGCAGTATTTT
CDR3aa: CASSPRRQGSLSDTQYF

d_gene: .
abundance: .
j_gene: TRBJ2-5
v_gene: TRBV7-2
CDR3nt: TGTGCCAGCAGCTTAGATTTAGAGACCCAGTACTTC
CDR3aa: CASSLDLETQYF

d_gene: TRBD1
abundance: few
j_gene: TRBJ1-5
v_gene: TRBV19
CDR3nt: TGTGCCAGTAGTCGGGACAGGGCTCAGCCCCAGCATTTT
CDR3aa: CASSRDRAQPQHF

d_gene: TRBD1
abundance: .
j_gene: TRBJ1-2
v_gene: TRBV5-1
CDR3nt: TGCGCCAGCAGAGCGGGACAGGGTTATCGCTACACCTTC
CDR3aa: CASRAGQGYRYTF

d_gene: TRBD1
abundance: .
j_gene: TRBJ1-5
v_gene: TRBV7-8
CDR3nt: TGTGCCAGCAGCCGGACAGGGTACAGGCAAGGCAATCAGCCCCAGCATTTT
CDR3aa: CASSRTGYRQGNQPQHF